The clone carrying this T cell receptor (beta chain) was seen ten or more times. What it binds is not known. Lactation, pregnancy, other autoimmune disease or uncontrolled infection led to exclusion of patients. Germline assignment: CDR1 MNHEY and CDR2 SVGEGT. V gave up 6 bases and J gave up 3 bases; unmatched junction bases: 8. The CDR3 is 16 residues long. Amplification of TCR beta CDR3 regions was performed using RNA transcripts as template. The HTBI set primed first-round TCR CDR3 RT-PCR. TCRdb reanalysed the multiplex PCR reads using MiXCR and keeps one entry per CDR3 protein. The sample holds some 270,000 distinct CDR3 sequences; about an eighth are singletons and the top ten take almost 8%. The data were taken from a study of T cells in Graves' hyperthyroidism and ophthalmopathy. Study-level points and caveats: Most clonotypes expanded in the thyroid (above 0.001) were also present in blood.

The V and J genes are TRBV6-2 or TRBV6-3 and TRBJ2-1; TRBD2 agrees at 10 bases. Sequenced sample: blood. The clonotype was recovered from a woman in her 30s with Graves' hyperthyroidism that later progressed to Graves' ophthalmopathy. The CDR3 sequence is CASRLPGLAIYNEQFF. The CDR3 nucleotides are TGTGCCAGCAGACTACCGGGACTAGCGATCTACAATGAGCAGTTCTTC.